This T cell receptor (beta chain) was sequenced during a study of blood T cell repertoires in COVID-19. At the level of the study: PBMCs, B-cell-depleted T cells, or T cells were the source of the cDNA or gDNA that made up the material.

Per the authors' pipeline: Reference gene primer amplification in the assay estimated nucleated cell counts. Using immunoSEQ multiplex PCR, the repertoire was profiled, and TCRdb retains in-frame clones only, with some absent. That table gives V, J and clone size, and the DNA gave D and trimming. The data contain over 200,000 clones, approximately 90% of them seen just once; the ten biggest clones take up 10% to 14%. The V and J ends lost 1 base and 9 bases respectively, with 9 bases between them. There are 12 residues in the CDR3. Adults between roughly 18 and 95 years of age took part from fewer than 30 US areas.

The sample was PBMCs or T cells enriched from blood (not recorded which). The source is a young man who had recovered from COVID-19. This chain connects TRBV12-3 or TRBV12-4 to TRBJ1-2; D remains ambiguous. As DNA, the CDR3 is TGTGCCAGCAGTTTAGAACGGAGGCGCTACACCTTC. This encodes CASSLERRRYTF.